This T cell receptor beta chain was sequenced for a study of CD8 T cells in Susac syndrome. Study conclusions and caveats: Acknowledgment was made by the study that its TCR sequencing and HLA analysis involved a relatively small number of individuals.

About this clonotype itself: Antigen: not known.

The RNA, about 0.45 to 1 ug, was put through reverse transcription using random hexamers. Using its own MiXCR run on the immunoSEQ multiplex PCR reads, TCRdb lists one record per CDR3 protein. Of about 300,000 distinct CDR3 sequences in the sample, about 89% were seen once. The CDR3 runs to 13 residues. The V gene end was trimmed by 3 bases and the J gene end by 6 bases; junction bases not matched to a gene: 5. Germline V gene data show CDR1 as GTSNPN and CDR2 as SVGIG (reference sequence). The sequenced material came from CD8+ T cells from PBMCs. J is TRBJ2-7 and V is TRBV30, with TRBD2 identical over 10 bases. The source is a human donor with multiple sclerosis. The CDR3 nucleotides are TGTGCCTGGAGGAGTCTAGCGGGAGCCGAGCAGTACTTC. Its protein product is CAWRSLAGAEQYF.